Listed here are 22 T cell receptor beta chains from one sample, sequenced in a study of cytomegalovirus exposure and HLA in healthy donors. PCR involved 60 Vbeta and 13 Jbeta primers. TCRdb keeps only in-frame clones here, not all; method: immunoSEQ multiplex PCR. Here the sample table reports 100,000 to 150,000 clones. Sample: PBMCs. The receptors stem from a man aged 25-40 years in good health and CMV-seronegative.

This chain links TRBV7-3 with TRBJ1-1; perhaps TRBD1 as D (5 bases). V lost 1 base and J 6 bases, leaving 12 bases between the germline ends. The CDR3 length is 14 residues. Germline-derived CDR1 and CDR2 are SGHTA and FQGTGA. The CDR3 reads CASSLNPAGPEAFF. The CDR3 coding sequence is TGTGCCAGCAGCTTAAATCCCGCGGGGCCTGAAGCTTTCTTT. Full variable domain (missing parts from reference TRBV7-3 and TRBJ1-1): GAGVSQTPSNKVTEKGKYVELRCDPISGHTALYWYRQSLGQGPEFLIYFQGTGAADDSGLPNDRFFAVRPEGSVSTLKIQRTERGDSAVYLCASSLNPAGPEAFFGQGTRLTVV.

The V call is TRBV4-1, the J call TRBJ2-3; no reliable D call. The germline gives CDR1 MGHRA, CDR2 YSYEKL. V lost 3 bases and J lost 3, with 4 bases in between. The CDR3 consists of 12 residues. Written as DNA, the CDR3 is TGCGCCAGCAGCCACGGGACAGATACGCAGTATTTT. Translated, it gives CASSHGTDTQYF.

This chain joins TRBV28 and TRBJ1-4, with D maybe TRBD1 (5 bases). Germline CDR1 reads MDHEN; CDR2 reads SYDVKM. This CDR3 is built from 15 residues. Trimming took 3 bases from V and 0 from J, leaving 8 bases between them. This CDR3 reads CASSFGGATNEKLFF. For the CDR3, the DNA is TGTGCCAGCAGTTTCGGGGGGGCAACTAATGAAAAACTGTTTTTT. Variable domain in full (rest from reference TRBV28 and TRBJ1-4): DVKVTQSSRYLVKRTGEKVFLECVQDMDHENMFWYRQDPGLGLRLIYFSYDVKMKEKGDIPEGYSVSREKKERFSLILESASTNQTSMYLCASSFGGATNEKLFFGSGTQLSVL.

The chain links TRBV5-1 to TRBJ2-7, with D possibly TRBD2 on 6 matching bases. The CDR3 loop spans 13 amino acids. The germline gives CDR1 SGHRS, CDR2 YFSETQ. V lost 0 bases, J lost 6 bases, and 10 bases lay in between. As DNA, the CDR3 is TGCGCCAGCAGCTTGGGGGGGACTCTCGAGCAGTACTTC. Its translation: CASSLGGTLEQYF.

As for this clone: This CDR3 is also generated by other DNA sequences in the sample. V and J are TRBV4-2 and TRBJ1-5, with 10 bases fitting TRBD1. The germline V gene encodes CDR1 LGHNA and CDR2 YNFKEQ. The CDR3 runs to 16 residues. After removal of 4 bases from V and 5 bases from J, the junction contained 8 bases not matched to a gene. DNA of the CDR3: TGTGCCAGCAGCCCTACCGGGGGACAGGGGCATCAGCCCCAGCATTTT. It translates to CASSPTGGQGHQPQHF.

V usage is TRBV5-4 and J usage is TRBJ1-3; D call uncertain. V shed 2 bases and J shed 4 bases, with 13 bases lying between them. The CDR3 has 15 residues. The V gene's germline CDR1 is SGHNT and CDR2 YYREEE (reference sequence). CDR3 sequence: CASSLGGFGGNTIYF. In DNA, the CDR3 is TGTGCCAGCAGCTTAGGCGGCTTCGGAGGAAACACCATATATTTT.

The chain employs TRBV2 and TRBJ2-7, with TRBD1 as a possible D gene (6 bases). Germline CDR1 is SNHLY and CDR2 is FYNNEI. The length of the CDR3 is 13 residues. V dropped 11 bases and J dropped 4 bases, with 18 bases sitting between them. The CDR3, as DNA: TGTGCCTCCAAGCCACAGGGCGGATACGAGCAGTACTTC. It encodes CASKPQGGYEQYF. The entire variable domain, with the rest obtained from reference TRBV2 and TRBJ2-7, is as follows: EPEVTQTPSHQVTQMGQEVILRCVPISNHLYFYWYRQILGQKVEFLVSFYNNEISEKSEIFDDQFSVERPDGSNFTLKIRSTKLEDSAMYFCASKPQGGYEQYFGPGTRLTVT.

The chain joins TRBV6-5 to TRBJ2-1; 8 nucleotides line up with TRBD2. Germline CDR1 and CDR2: MNHEY and SVGAGI. CDR3 size: 15 residues. With 6 bases clipped from V and 5 bases from J, the junction kept 9 bases outside the gene matches. The CDR3 DNA reads as TGTGCCAGCAGCCCGGGACTAGGAACCCACAATGAGCAGTTCTTC. Its translation: CASSPGLGTHNEQFF.

The J gene is TRBJ1-4, the V gene TRBV5-1, with a possible D match to TRBD1 (6 bases). The CDR3 is made up of 12 amino acids. Between the trimmed V and J ends, which lost 0 bases and 14 bases, there was a span of 11 bases. Germline CDR1 SGHRS, CDR2 YFSETQ. The CDR3 protein is CASSLAGDGLFF. The CDR3 bases are TGCGCCAGCAGCTTGGCAGGGGATGGGCTGTTTTTT.

This chain uses TRBV4-1 with TRBJ2-7; 9 bases match TRBD1. V lost 4 bases, J lost 4 bases, and 8 bases stayed unmatched. The CDR3 runs 15 residues. Germline V gene lookup returns CDR1 MGHRA and CDR2 YSYEKL. CDR3 DNA: TGCGCCAGCAGCCTCAAACAGGGGGCGTCGTACGAGCAGTACTTC. Residues: CASSLKQGASYEQYF.

The gene calls are TRBV13 and TRBJ2-1; 14 bases map to TRBD2. Germline V gene lookup returns CDR1 PRHDT and CDR2 FYEKMQ (reference sequence). This CDR3 has 18 amino acids. The J segment lost 5 bases and the V segment lost 5 bases, leaving 11 bases of the junction unmatched. DNA for the CDR3: TGTGCCAGCAGCCCAAGACTAGCGGGAGGGCTAAAAGACAATGAGCAGTTCTTC. Protein: CASSPRLAGGLKDNEQFF.

The chain recombines TRBV28 with TRBJ1-3; 9 bases fit TRBD1. Germline V gene data show CDR1 as MDHEN and CDR2 as SYDVKM. The CDR3 has 16 residues. J gave up 1 base and V 5 bases, and 6 bases lay outside the gene matches. The chain's CDR3 is CASSPHRGLSGNTIYF. Here the CDR3 DNA reads TGTGCCAGCAGTCCACACAGGGGGCTGTCTGGAAACACCATATATTTT.

The chain links TRBV5-6 to TRBJ2-3, with 10 positions matching TRBD2. Looked up from germline, CDR1 is SGHDT and CDR2 is YYEEEE. Germline trimming cut 6 bases from V and 5 bases from J; bases unmatched to any gene: 15. The CDR3 sequence is 17 residues long. Here the CDR3 reads CASIDLGLAGGGDTQYF. As DNA, the CDR3 is TGTGCCAGCATCGATCTTGGTTTAGCGGGAGGCGGAGATACGCAGTATTTT.

The CDR3 nucleotides read TGTGCCACCAGCAGGGATAGGGGTGGCGAGCAGTTCTTC. Residues: CATSRDRGGEQFF. This chain connects TRBV15 to TRBJ2-1, with D possibly TRBD1 on 5 matching bases. Deletions cut 3 bases from V and 10 bases from J, with 13 bases between. CDR1 and CDR2 from the germline V gene are LNHNV and YYDKDF (reference sequence). The CDR3 runs 13 residues.

This rearrangement joins TRBV19 to TRBJ1-4; 9 bases agree with TRBD1. Germline CDR1 and CDR2: LNHDA and SQIVND (reference sequence). The J segment lost 8 bases and the V segment lost 6 bases, leaving 4 bases of the junction unmatched. The CDR3 is 13 amino acids. The CDR3 protein is CASRTGGEEKLFF. The CDR3 bases are TGTGCCAGTAGAACAGGGGGCGAGGAAAAACTGTTTTTT. Based on the CDR3 plus reference TRBV19 and TRBJ1-4, the full variable domain is DGGITQSPKYLFRKEGQNVTLSCEQNLNHDAMYWYRQDPGQGLRLIYYSQIVNDFQKGDIAEGYSVSREKKESFPLTVTSAQKNPTAFYLCASRTGGEEKLFFGSGTQLSVL.

The rearrangement uses TRBV5-1 and TRBJ1-5; D perhaps matches TRBD1 (6 bases). The CDR3 consists of 14 residues. Germline-derived CDR1 and CDR2 are SGHRS and YFSETQ. V was shortened by 2 bases and J by 3 bases, with 9 bases between the two germline ends. CDR3 region: CASSLQGPNQPQHF. For the CDR3, the DNA is TGCGCCAGCAGCTTACAGGGTCCCAATCAGCCCCAGCATTTT.

The V gene is TRBV9, the J gene TRBJ2-3; the match to TRBD2 covers 7 bases. Per the germline V gene, CDR1 is SGDLS and CDR2 is YYNGEE. Trimming took 0 bases from V and 6 from J; bases not matched to a gene: 4. The CDR3 has 14 residues. CDR3 amino acids: CASSVGLAEDTQYF. The CDR3 nucleotides are TGTGCCAGCAGCGTAGGGCTAGCGGAGGATACGCAGTATTTT.

The chain combines TRBV7-8 with TRBJ2-1; TRBD2 is a possible D gene (5 bases). CDR1 is SGHVS and CDR2 is FQNEAQ in the germline V gene. V was shortened by 3 bases and J by 7 bases, with 25 bases between the two germline ends. The length of the CDR3 is 18 residues. DNA of the CDR3: TGTGCCAGCAGCTTTTGGGCTAGCCCTCCTAACTCCATGAATGAGCAGTTCTTC. Translation gives CASSFWASPPNSMNEQFF. The whole variable domain, remainder taken from reference TRBV7-8 and TRBJ2-1, is GAGVSQSPRYKVAKRGQDVALRCDPISGHVSLFWYQQALGQGPEFLTYFQNEAQLDKSGLPSDRFFAERPEGSVSTLKIQRTQQEDSAVYLCASSFWASPPNSMNEQFFGPGTRLTVL.

The chain uses TRBV4-3 and TRBJ1-6; TRBD1 matches at 7 bases. In germline, CDR1 is LGHNA, CDR2 YSLEER. There are 15 residues in the CDR3. With V trimmed by 4 bases and J by 10 bases, 10 bases remained unmatched. The CDR3 DNA is TGCGCCAGCAGCCCGACCGACAGGGTTGGGTCACCCCTCCACTTT. Translating gives CASSPTDRVGSPLHF.

This chain's CDR3 is CAWSVRGGPLSSYNSPLHF. The CDR3 bases are TGTGCCTGGAGTGTACGCGGTGGTCCTCTGAGCTCCTATAATTCACCCCTCCACTTT. This sequence joins TRBV30 and TRBJ1-6; D ambiguous. V shed 0 bases and J shed 0 bases, with 18 bases lying between them. The CDR3 extends over 19 amino acids. In germline, CDR1 is GTSNPN, CDR2 SVGIG (reference sequence).

The rearrangement links TRBV4-2 to TRBJ2-1, with D hard to call. The V gene lost 2 bases and the J gene lost 0 bases, with 5 bases spanning the gap. The germline V gene has CDR1 LGHNA and CDR2 YNFKEQ. The CDR3 totals 14 residues. As DNA, the CDR3 is TGTGCCAGCAGCCAAATCGGCTCCTACAATGAGCAGTTCTTC. Amino acids: CASSQIGSYNEQFF.

Notes on this clone: No conserved phenylalanine or tryptophan ends this CDR3, so it is likely a read error. This chain uses TRBV7-2 with TRBJ2-3; D gene unclear. The V gene lost 5 bases and the J gene lost 4 bases, with 16 bases spanning the gap. Germline CDR1 and CDR2: SGHTA and FQGNSA. The CDR3 is 15 residues long. The CDR3, as DNA: TGTGCCAGCAGCGATCCCGGCCCCGTAGCAGATACGCAGTATTCT. It is translated as CASSDPGPVADTQYS.